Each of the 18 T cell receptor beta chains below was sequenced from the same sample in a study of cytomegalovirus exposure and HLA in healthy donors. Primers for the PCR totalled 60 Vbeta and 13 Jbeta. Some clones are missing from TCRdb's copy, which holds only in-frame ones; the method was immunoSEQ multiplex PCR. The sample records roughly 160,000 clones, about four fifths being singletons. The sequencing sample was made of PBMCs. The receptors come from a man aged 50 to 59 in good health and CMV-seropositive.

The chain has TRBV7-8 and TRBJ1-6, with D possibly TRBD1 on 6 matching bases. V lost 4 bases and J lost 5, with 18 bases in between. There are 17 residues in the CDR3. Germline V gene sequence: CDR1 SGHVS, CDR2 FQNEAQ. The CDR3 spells CASSSSPGQINNSPLHF. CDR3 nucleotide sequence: TGTGCCAGCAGCTCATCTCCCGGACAGATAAATAATTCACCCCTCCACTTT. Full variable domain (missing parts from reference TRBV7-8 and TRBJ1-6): GAGVSQSPRYKVAKRGQDVALRCDPISGHVSLFWYQQALGQGPEFLTYFQNEAQLDKSGLPSDRFFAERPEGSVSTLKIQRTQQEDSAVYLCASSSSPGQINNSPLHFGNGTRLTVT.

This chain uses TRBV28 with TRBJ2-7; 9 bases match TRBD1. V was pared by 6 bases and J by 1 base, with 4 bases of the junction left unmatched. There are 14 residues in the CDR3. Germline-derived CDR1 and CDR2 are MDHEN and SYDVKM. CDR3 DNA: TGTGCCAGCAGGACAGGGGGGGGATCCTACGAGCAGTACTTC. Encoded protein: CASRTGGGSYEQYF.

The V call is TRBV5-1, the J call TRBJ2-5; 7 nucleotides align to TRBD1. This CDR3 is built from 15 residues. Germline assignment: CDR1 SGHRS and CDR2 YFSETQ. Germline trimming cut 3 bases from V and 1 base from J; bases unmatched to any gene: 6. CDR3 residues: CASSWTGQVQETQYF. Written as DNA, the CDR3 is TGCGCCAGCAGCTGGACTGGACAGGTCCAAGAGACCCAGTACTTC.

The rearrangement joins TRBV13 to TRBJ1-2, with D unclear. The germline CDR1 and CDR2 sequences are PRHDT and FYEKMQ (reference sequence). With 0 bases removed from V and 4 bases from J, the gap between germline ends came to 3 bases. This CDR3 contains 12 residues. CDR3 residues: CASSLGRYGYTF. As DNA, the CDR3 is TGTGCCAGCAGCTTAGGTCGCTATGGCTACACCTTC.

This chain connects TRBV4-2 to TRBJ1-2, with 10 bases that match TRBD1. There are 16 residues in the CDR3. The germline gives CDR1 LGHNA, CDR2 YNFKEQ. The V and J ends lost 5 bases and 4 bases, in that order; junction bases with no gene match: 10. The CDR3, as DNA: TGTGCCAGCAGCGAAATCGGACAGGGGGTAGGCTATGGCTACACCTTC. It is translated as CASSEIGQGVGYGYTF.

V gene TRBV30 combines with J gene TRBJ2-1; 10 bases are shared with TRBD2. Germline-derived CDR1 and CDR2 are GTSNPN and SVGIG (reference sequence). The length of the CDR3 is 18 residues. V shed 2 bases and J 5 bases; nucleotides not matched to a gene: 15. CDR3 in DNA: TGTGCCTGGAGTTCGACGAAACGACCTAGCGGGAGTAACAATGAGCAGTTCTTC. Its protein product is CAWSSTKRPSGSNNEQFF.

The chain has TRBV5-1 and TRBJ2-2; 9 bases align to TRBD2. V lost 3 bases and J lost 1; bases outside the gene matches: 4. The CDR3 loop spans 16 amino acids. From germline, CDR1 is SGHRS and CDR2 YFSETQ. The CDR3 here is CASSSIAGENTGELFF. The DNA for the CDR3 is TGCGCCAGCAGCTCGATAGCGGGAGAGAACACCGGGGAGCTGTTTTTT.

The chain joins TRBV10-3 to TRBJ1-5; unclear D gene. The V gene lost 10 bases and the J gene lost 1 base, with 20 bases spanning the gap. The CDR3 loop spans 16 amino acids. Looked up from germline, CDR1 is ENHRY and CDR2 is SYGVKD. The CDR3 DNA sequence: TGTGCCACAGACTCTCAGGACGGGGAGAGCAATCAGCCCCAGCATTTT. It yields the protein CATDSQDGESNQPQHF.

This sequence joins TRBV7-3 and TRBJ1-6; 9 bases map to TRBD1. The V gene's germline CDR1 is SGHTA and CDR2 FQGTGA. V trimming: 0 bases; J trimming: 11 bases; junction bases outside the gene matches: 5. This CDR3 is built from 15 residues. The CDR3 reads CASSLTSGTGTPLHF. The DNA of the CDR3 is TGTGCCAGCAGCTTAACGAGTGGGACAGGGACACCCCTCCACTTT.

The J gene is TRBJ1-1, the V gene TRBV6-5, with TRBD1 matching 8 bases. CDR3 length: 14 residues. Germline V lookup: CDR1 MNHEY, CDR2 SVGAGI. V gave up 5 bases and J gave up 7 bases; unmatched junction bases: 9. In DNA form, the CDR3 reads TGTGCCAGCAGTCTCTCAGGGGGCGGGGTTGAAGCTTTCTTT. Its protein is CASSLSGGGVEAFF.

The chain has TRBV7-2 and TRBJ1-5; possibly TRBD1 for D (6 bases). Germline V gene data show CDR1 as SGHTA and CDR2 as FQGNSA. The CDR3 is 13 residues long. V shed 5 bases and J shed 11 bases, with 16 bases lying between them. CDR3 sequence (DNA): TGTGCCAGCAGCAGTGGGCAGGGGAGGGCCCAGCATTTT. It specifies CASSSGQGRAQHF.

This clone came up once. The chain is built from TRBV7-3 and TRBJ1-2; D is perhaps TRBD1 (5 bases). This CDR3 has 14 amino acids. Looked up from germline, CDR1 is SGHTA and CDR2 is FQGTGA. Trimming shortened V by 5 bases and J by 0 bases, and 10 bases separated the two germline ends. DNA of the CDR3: TGTGCCAGCAGCCACGGGGGGACTAACTATGGCTACACCTTC. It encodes CASSHGGTNYGYTF.

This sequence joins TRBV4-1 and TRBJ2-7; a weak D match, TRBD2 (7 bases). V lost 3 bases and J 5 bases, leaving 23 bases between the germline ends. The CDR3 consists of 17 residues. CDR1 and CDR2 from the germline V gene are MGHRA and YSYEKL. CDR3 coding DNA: TGCGCCAGCAGCCACGGGTGGGGGCGGGGGAGCGACAACGAGCAGTACTTC. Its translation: CASSHGWGRGSDNEQYF.

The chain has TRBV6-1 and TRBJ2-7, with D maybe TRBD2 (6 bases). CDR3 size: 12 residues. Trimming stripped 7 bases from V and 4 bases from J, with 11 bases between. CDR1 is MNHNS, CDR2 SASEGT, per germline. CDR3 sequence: CASTEGGYEQYF. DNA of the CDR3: TGTGCCAGCACGGAGGGAGGTTACGAGCAGTACTTC.

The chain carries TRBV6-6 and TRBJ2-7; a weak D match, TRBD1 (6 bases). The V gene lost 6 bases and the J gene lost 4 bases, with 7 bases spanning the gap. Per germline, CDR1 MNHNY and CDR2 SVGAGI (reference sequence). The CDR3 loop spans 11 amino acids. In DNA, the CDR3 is TGTGCCAGCAGCACAGGGTACGAGCAGTACTTC. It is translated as CASSTGYEQYF.

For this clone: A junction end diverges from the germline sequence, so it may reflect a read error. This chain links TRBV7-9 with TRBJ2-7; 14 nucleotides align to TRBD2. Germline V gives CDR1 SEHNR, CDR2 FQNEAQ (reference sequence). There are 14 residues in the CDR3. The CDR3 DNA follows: TGTTCCAGCAGCTCGGGACTAGCGGGAGACGAGCAGTACTTC. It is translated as CSSSSGLAGDEQYF.

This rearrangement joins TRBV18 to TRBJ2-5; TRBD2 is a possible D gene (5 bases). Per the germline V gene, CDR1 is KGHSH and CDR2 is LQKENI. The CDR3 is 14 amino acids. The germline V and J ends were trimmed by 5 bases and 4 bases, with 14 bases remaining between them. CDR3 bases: TGTGCCAGCTCATACGGACGGGGTGGAGAGACCCAGTACTTC. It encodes CASSYGRGGETQYF.

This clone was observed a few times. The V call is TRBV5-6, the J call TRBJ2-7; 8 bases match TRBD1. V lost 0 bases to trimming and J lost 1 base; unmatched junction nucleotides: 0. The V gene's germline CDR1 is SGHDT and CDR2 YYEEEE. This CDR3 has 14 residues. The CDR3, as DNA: TGTGCCAGCAGCTTGGGACAGGGGTCCTACGAGCAGTACTTC. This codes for CASSLGQGSYEQYF.